Described below is a single TCR beta chain sequence and its context. This entry comes from a study of blood T cell repertoires in COVID-19. V was cut by 0 bases and J by 10 bases, with 9 bases left in between. The CDR3 runs to 12 residues. Germline V CDR1 and CDR2: SGDLS, YYNGEE. Here immunoSEQ multiplex PCR was the method, and the copy in TCRdb shows in-frame clones only, minus some. This sample has fewer than 200,000 clones, with more than 80% found just once. The clonotype comes from a man aged 50 to 59 with acute or convalescent COVID-19. Material: peripheral blood. This chain links TRBV9 with TRBJ2-3, with D tentatively TRBD2 (6 bases). This CDR3 reads CASSVGGDAQYF. In nucleotides, the CDR3 is TGTGCCAGCAGCGTAGGCGGGGATGCGCAGTATTTT.